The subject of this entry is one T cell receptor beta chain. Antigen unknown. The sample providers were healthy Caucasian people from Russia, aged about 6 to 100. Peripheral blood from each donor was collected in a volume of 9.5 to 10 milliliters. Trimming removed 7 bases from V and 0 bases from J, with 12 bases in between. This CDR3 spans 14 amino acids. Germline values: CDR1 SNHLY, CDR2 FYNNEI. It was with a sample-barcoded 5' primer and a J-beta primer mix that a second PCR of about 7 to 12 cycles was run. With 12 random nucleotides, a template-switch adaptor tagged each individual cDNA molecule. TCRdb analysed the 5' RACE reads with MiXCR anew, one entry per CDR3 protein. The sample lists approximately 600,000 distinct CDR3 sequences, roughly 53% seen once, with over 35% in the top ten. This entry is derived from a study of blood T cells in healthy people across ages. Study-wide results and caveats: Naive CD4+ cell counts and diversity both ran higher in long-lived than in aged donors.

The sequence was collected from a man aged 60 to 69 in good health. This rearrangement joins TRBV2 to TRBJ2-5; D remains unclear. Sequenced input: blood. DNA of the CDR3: TGTGCCAGCAAGGTGGCAGTTAACCAAGAGACCCAGTACTTC. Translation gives CASKVAVNQETQYF.